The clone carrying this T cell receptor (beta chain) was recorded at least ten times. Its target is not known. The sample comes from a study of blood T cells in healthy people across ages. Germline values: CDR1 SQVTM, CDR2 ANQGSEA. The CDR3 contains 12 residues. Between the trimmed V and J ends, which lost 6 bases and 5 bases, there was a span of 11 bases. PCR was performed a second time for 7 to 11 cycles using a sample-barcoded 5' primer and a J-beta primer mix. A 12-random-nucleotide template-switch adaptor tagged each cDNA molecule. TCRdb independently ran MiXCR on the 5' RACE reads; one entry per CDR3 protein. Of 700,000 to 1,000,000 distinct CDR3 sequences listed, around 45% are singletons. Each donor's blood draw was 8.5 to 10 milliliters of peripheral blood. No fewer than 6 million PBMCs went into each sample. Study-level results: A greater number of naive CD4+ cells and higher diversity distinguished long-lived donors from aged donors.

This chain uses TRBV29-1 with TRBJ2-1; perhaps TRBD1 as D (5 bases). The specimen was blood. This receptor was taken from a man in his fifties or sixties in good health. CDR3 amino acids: CSVMWTNNEQFF. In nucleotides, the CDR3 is TGCAGCGTCATGTGGACAAACAATGAGCAGTTCTTC.